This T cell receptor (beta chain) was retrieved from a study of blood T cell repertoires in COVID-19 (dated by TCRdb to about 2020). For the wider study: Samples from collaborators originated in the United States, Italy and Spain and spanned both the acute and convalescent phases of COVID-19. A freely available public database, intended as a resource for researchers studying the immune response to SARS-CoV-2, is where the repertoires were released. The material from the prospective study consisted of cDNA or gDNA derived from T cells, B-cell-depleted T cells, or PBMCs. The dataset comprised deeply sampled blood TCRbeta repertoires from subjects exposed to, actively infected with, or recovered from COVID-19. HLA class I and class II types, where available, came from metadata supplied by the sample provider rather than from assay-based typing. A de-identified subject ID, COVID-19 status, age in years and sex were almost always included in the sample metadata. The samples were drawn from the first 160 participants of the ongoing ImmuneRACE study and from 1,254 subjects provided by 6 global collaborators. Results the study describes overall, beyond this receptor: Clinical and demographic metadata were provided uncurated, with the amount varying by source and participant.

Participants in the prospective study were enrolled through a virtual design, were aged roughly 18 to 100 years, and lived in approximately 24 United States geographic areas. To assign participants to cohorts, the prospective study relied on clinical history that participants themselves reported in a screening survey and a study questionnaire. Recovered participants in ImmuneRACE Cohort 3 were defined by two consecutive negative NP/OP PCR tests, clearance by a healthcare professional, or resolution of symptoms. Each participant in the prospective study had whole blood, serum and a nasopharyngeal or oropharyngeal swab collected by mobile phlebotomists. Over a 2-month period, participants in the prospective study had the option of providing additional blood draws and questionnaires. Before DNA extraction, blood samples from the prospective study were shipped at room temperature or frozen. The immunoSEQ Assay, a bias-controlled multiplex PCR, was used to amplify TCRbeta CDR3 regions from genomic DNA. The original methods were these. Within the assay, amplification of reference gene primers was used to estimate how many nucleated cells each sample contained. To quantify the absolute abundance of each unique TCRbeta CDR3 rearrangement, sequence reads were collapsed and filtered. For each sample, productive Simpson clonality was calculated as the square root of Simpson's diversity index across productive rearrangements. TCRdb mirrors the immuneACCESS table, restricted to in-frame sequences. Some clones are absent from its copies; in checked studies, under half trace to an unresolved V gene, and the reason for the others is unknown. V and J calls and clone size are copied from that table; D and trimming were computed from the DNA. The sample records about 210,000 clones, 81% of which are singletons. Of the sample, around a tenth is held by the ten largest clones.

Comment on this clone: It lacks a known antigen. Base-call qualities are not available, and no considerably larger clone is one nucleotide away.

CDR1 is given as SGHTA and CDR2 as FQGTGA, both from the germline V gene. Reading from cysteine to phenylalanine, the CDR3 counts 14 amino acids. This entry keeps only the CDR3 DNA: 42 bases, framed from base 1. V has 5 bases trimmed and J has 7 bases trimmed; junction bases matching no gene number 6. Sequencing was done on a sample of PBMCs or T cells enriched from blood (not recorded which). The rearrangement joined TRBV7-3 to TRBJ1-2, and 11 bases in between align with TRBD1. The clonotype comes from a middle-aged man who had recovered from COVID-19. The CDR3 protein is CASSAGQGAGGYTF. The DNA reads TGTGCCAGCAGCGCCGGACAGGGGGCGGGTGGCTACACCTTC. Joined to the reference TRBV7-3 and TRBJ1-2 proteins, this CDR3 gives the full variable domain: GAGVSQTPSNKVTEKGKYVELRCDPISGHTALYWYRQSLGQGPEFLIYFQGTGAADDSGLPNDRFFAVRPEGSVSTLKIQRTERGDSAVYLCASSAGQGAGGYTFGSGTRLTVV.